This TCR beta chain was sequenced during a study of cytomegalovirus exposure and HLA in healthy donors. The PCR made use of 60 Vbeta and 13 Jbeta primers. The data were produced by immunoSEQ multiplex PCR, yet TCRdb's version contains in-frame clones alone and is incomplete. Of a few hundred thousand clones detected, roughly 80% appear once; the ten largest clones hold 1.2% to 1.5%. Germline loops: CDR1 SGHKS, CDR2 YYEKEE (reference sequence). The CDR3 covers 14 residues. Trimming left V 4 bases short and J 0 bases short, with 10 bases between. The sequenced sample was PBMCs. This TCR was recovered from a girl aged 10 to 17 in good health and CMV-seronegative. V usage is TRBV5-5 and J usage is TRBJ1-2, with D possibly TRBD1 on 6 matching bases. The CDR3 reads CASSRDTSNYGYTF. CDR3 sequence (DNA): TGTGCCAGCAGCCGGGACACTTCTAACTATGGCTACACCTTC. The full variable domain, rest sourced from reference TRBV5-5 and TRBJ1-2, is DAGVTQSPTHLIKTRGQQVTLRCSPISGHKSVSWYQQVLGQGPQFIFQYYEKEERGRGNFPDRFSARQFPNYSSELNVNALLLGDSALYLCASSRDTSNYGYTFGSGTRLTVV.